The 12 T cell receptor beta chains below all came from one sample that was sequenced in a study of control samples from healthy donors and cancer patients. Clones were read by immunoSEQ multiplex PCR, and TCRdb kept only the in-frame ones, dropping some. Of fewer than 300,000 clones detected, approximately 80% appear once; the ten largest clones hold about an eighth. Sequencing was carried out using PBMCs. The receptors stem from a woman aged 60-75 years with lung cancer.

The chain carries TRBV7-9 and TRBJ1-2, with TRBD1 matching 8 bases. CDR1 and CDR2 from the germline V gene are SEHNR and FQNEAQ (reference sequence). The CDR3 is 14 amino acids. With 6 bases clipped from V and 5 bases from J, the junction kept 8 bases outside the gene matches. The CDR3 DNA reads as TGTGCCAGCAGTATGACAGGGGTTTGGTATGGCTACACCTTC. Protein product: CASSMTGVWYGYTF.

The chain couples TRBV7-7 to TRBJ2-1; TRBD2 agrees at 14 bases. The germline V gene encodes CDR1 SSHAT and CDR2 FNYEAQ (reference sequence). The ends lost 5 bases at V and 7 bases at J; junction bases unmatched: 4. The CDR3 has 15 amino acids. CDR3 sequence (DNA): TGTGCCAGCAGCCTGGGACTAGCGGGAGAGAATGAGCAGTTCTTC. The encoded protein is CASSLGLAGENEQFF.

Here the CDR3 DNA reads TGTGCCAGCAGCCCCTCCTCCGGGAACACTGAAGCTTTCTTT. The encoded protein is CASSPSSGNTEAFF. The chain couples TRBV14 to TRBJ1-1; D not resolved. This CDR3 is 14 amino acids long. Germline assignment: CDR1 SGHDN and CDR2 FVKESK. Trimming left V 4 bases short and J 1 base short, with 10 bases between.

The rearrangement uses TRBV6-5 and TRBJ1-1; 7 bases align to TRBD1. Germline trimming cut 2 bases from V and 6 bases from J; bases unmatched to any gene: 3. Germline values: CDR1 MNHEY, CDR2 SVGAGI. The CDR3 length is 13 residues. CDR3 sequence reads: CASSYRDSSEAFF. The CDR3 DNA reads TGTGCCAGCAGTTACCGGGACAGCTCTGAAGCTTTCTTT.

This clone was observed once. The gene calls are TRBV14 and TRBJ1-5; D is ambiguous. V gave up 1 base and J gave up 1 base, with 5 bases separating them. The CDR3 has 14 amino acids. CDR1 SGHDN and CDR2 FVKESK come from the germline V gene. The chain's CDR3 is CASSQGTSNQPQHF. The CDR3 DNA follows: TGTGCCAGCAGCCAAGGGACGAGCAATCAGCCCCAGCATTTT.

The sample holds one count of this clone. The chain recombines TRBV18 with TRBJ2-3; D perhaps matches TRBD2 (5 bases). The CDR3 runs 13 residues. The germline gives CDR1 KGHSH, CDR2 LQKENI. Trimming removed 3 bases at V and 6 bases at J, with 10 bases between. CDR3 DNA: TGTGCCAGCTCACCCTCCTTAGCGGATACGCAGTATTTT. Translation gives CASSPSLADTQYF.

The count of this clone is one. Here the CDR3 reads CASSIRPGVAHEQYF. CDR3 bases: TGTGCCAGTAGTATACGGCCCGGGGTAGCCCACGAGCAGTACTTC. This chain joins TRBV19 and TRBJ2-7; possible D gene TRBD2, 5 bases. This CDR3 is 15 amino acids long. CDR1 is LNHDA and CDR2 is SQIVND in the germline V gene (reference sequence). V lost 2 bases and J lost 5, with 16 bases in between.

This clone was seen a single time. The chain couples TRBV5-1 to TRBJ1-2, with D possibly being TRBD1 (5 bases). The germline V gene encodes CDR1 SGHRS and CDR2 YFSETQ. With 4 bases removed from V and 4 bases from J, the gap between germline ends came to 17 bases. This CDR3 region has 15 residues. The DNA for the CDR3 is TGCGCCAGCAGCGCCCTGGACAAAGCAGGCTATGGCTACACCTTC. It yields the protein CASSALDKAGYGYTF.

This clone showed up just once. The V gene is TRBV27, the J gene TRBJ1-1, with D tentatively TRBD1 (6 bases). Trimming removed 4 bases at V and 3 bases at J, with 12 bases between. The CDR3 length is 14 residues. Germline V gives CDR1 MNHEY, CDR2 SMNVEV (reference sequence). Here the CDR3 DNA reads TGTGCCAGCAGTTCTCGAGGGGGATACACTGAAGCTTTCTTT. Translated: CASSSRGGYTEAFF.

This clone was seen only a few times. The gene calls are TRBV6-4 and TRBJ2-5, with 11 positions matching TRBD1. Germline V gives CDR1 MRHNA, CDR2 SNTAGT. The J segment lost 0 bases and the V segment lost 2 bases, leaving 5 bases of the junction unmatched. This CDR3 spans 17 amino acids. The CDR3 sequence: CASSDTRDRGDQETQYF. The CDR3 bases are TGTGCCAGCAGTGACACGCGGGACAGGGGGGACCAAGAGACCCAGTACTTC.

This rearrangement joins TRBV5-1 to TRBJ2-1; D is undetermined. The germline V gene encodes CDR1 SGHRS and CDR2 YFSETQ. V was pared by 0 bases and J by 0 bases, with 7 bases between. This CDR3 comprises 15 residues. CDR3 in amino acids: CASSLEAGSYNEQFF. CDR3 nucleotides: TGCGCCAGCAGCTTGGAGGCAGGCTCCTACAATGAGCAGTTCTTC.

V and J are TRBV18 and TRBJ1-1; 8 nucleotides agree with TRBD1. Trimming removed 4 bases from V and 0 bases from J; junction bases left unmatched: 4. The CDR3 has 15 residues. Germline loops: CDR1 KGHSH, CDR2 LQKENI. CDR3 nucleotides: TGTGCCAGCTCACTCAACAGGGGGATGAACACTGAAGCTTTCTTT. It specifies CASSLNRGMNTEAFF.